This TCR beta chain was obtained from a study of blood T cell repertoires in COVID-19. Study details: Italy, Spain and the United States were the sources of the convalescent and acute COVID-19 samples. T cells, B-cell-depleted T cells, or PBMCs provided the cDNA or gDNA that served as material.

This clone appeared a few times. Seattle patients were enrolled while actively infected and followed longitudinally. Original methodology: Estimates of nucleated cell counts were drawn from the amplification of reference gene primers. Some clones are missing from TCRdb's copy, which holds only in-frame ones; the method was immunoSEQ multiplex PCR. V, J and clone size were drawn from that table, and D and trimming were deduced from the DNA. The sample consists of 150,000 or so clones, roughly 89% of them appearing once. Germline loops: CDR1 LNHNV, CDR2 YYDKDF (reference sequence). The CDR3 has 17 amino acids. V trimming: 1 base; J trimming: 0 bases; junction bases outside the gene matches: 5.

The chain links TRBV15 to TRBJ1-5; TRBD1 matches at 8 bases. The sequence derives from a woman in her seventies with COVID-19, enrolled during active disease. Sequenced material: peripheral blood. CDR3 DNA: TGTGCCACCAGCAGAGGGACAGGGTCTTATAGCAATCAGCCCCAGCATTTT. Its translation: CATSRGTGSYSNQPQHF. The whole variable domain, filled in from reference TRBV15 and TRBJ1-5, reads DAMVIQNPRYQVTQFGKPVTLSCSQTLNHNVMYWYQQKSSQAPKLLFHYYDKDFNNEADTPDNFQSRRPNTSFCFLDIRSPGLGDTAMYLCATSRGTGSYSNQPQHFGDGTRLSIL.